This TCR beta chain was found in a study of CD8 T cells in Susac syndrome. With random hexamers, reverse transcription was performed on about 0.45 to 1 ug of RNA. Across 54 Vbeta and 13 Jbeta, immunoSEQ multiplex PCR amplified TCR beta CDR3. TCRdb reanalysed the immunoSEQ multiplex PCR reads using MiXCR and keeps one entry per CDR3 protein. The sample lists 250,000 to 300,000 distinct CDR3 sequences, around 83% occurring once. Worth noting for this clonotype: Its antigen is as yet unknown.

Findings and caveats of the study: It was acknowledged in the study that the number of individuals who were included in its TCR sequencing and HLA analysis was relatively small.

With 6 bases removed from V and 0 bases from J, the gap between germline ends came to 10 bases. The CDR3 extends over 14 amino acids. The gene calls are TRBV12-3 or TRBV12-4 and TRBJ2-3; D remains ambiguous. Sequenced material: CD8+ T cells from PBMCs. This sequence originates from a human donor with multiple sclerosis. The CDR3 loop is CASSLEESTDTQYF. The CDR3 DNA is TGTGCCAGCAGCCTGGAAGAAAGCACAGATACGCAGTATTTT.